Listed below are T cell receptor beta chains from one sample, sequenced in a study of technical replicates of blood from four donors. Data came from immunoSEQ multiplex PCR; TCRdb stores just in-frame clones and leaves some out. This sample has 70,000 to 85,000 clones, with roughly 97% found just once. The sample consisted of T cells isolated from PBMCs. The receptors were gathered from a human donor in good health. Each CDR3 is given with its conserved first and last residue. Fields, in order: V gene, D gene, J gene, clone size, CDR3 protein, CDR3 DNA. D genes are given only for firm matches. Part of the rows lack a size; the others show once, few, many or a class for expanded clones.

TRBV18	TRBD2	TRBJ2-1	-	CASSTPSGDEQFF	TGTGCCAGCTCAACCCCCAGCGGGGATGAGCAGTTCTTC
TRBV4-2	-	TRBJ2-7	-	CASSQGGDGVYEQYF	TGTGCCAGCAGCCAAGGGGGCGACGGAGTCTACGAGCAGTACTTC
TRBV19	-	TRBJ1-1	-	CASSWAGNTEAFF	TGTGCCAGTAGTTGGGCAGGGAACACTGAAGCTTTCTTT
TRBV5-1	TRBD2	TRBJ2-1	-	CASSLVGLPHNEQFF	TGCGCCAGCAGCTTGGTGGGACTACCTCACAATGAGCAGTTCTTC
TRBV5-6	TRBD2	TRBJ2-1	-	CASSLAGLAGEEQFF	TGTGCCAGCAGCTTGGCGGGACTAGCGGGAGAAGAGCAGTTCTTC
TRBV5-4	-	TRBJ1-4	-	CASSSGTEGLNEKLFF	TGTGCCAGCAGCTCCGGCACCGAGGGCCTTAATGAAAAACTGTTTTTT
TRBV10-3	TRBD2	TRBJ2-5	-	CAISEKGLAGAETQYF	TGTGCCATCAGTGAAAAGGGACTAGCGGGGGCAGAGACCCAGTACTTC
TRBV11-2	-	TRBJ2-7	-	CASSREVAAYEQYF	TGTGCCAGCAGCCGCGAGGTAGCGGCCTACGAGCAGTACTTC
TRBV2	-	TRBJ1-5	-	CASGTRGNQPQHF	TGTGCCAGCGGAACCCGGGGTAATCAGCCCCAGCATTTT
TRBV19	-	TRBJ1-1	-	CASSIGRLRDRFVNTEAFF	TGTGCCAGTAGTATAGGACGTTTACGCGACAGGTTCGTGAACACTGAAGCTTTCTTT
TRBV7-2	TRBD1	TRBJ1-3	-	CASSWQGAFSGNTIYF	TGTGCCAGCAGCTGGCAGGGGGCTTTCTCTGGAAACACCATATATTTT
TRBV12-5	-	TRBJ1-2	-	CASGPFEIYGYTF	TGTGCTAGTGGTCCCTTCGAGATTTATGGCTACACCTTC
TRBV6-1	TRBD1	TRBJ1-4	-	CASSEYDRAFNEKLFF	TGTGCCAGCAGTGAATATGACAGGGCGTTTAATGAAAAACTGTTTTTT
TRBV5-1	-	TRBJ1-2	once	CASSYPGQRSGYTF	TGCGCCAGCAGCTACCCGGGACAACGATCTGGCTACACCTTC
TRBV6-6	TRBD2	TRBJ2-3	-	CASSTRLATDTQYF	TGTGCCAGCAGTACGAGACTAGCTACAGATACGCAGTATTTT
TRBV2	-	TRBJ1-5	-	CASNAPGVMGQPQHF	TGTGCCAGCAACGCCCCAGGGGTAATGGGTCAGCCCCAGCATTTT